This T cell receptor (beta chain) emerged from a study of CD8 T cells in ankylosing spondylitis. Study results and caveats: There was a TCR beta motif, made of several highly homologous variants, that appeared characteristic of ankylosing spondylitis blood. Relatively scarce in peripheral blood, disease-linked clones were CD8+. Clones tied to disease were said to be significantly enriched in matched ankylosing spondylitis synovial fluid.

This CDR3 comprises 13 residues. The V and J ends lost 3 bases and 3 bases respectively, with 8 bases between them. Germline CDR1 and CDR2: KGHSH and LQKENI. Quantitative molecular-barcoded 5'-RACE generated the TCR beta libraries. TCRdb used MiXCR to reprocess the 5' RACE reads, holding one entry per CDR3 protein. The sample has around 430,000 distinct CDR3 sequences; 15% to 20% are singletons. As for this clonotype: Its antigen remains unknown.

This clonotype was obtained from a male donor with ankylosing spondylitis. The sample was blood, either unsorted or a sorted T cell fraction (not recorded which). The V and J genes are TRBV18 and TRBJ2-5; D gene uncertain. CDR3 nucleotide sequence: TGTGCCAGCTCACCCGGACCAGAAGAGACCCAGTACTTC. Its protein is CASSPGPEETQYF.